The rows below give T cell receptor beta chains drawn from one sample of a study of blood T cell repertoires in COVID-19. Profiled with immunoSEQ multiplex PCR; TCRdb holds only in-frame clones, not every one. The data contain over 30,000 clones, roughly four fifths of them singletons. The sequencing sample was made of peripheral blood. All receptors come from a human donor in a cohort sampled during active COVID-19. Both conserved end residues are part of each CDR3. Fields, in order: V gene, clone size, J gene, D gene, CDR3 protein, CDR3 DNA. A D gene is named only where the DNA matches it firmly. The size field is filled for only some rows; it gives once, few, many or a size class.

TRBV2	NA	TRBJ1-2	NA	CASRTTVNGYTF	TGTGCCAGCAGGACGACAGTGAATGGCTACACCTTC
TRBV19	NA	TRBJ2-3	NA	CASSTRGTQYF	TGTGCCAGTAGTACCAGGGGAACGCAGTATTTT
TRBV15	few	TRBJ1-5	NA	CATSREPGVTQPQHF	TGTGCCACCAGCAGAGAGCCGGGGGTTACTCAGCCCCAGCATTTT
TRBV24-1	NA	TRBJ2-1	TRBD1	CATSDSGTALNEQFF	TGTGCCACCAGTGATTCCGGGACAGCTCTTAATGAGCAGTTCTTC
TRBV28	NA	TRBJ1-1	NA	CASNRDTREAFF	TGTGCCTCGAACCGGGACACCCGTGAAGCTTTCTTT
TRBV11-1	NA	TRBJ2-1	NA	CASSLGTTYNEQFF	TGTGCCAGCAGCTTAGGTACTACCTACAATGAGCAGTTCTTC
TRBV4-3	NA	TRBJ2-1	TRBD1	CASSQEFQGAPYNEQFF	TGCGCCAGCAGCCAAGAATTTCAGGGGGCCCCTTACAATGAGCAGTTCTTC
TRBV5-1	NA	TRBJ1-2	NA	CASSFGDYGYTF	TGCGCCAGCAGCTTCGGGGACTATGGCTACACCTTC
TRBV5-1	once	TRBJ1-2	TRBD1	CASSTAQGDYGYTF	TGCGCCAGCAGCACGGCCCAGGGGGACTATGGCTACACCTTC
TRBV28	NA	TRBJ2-7	TRBD1	CASSLDRTYEQYF	TGTGCCAGCAGTTTGGACAGGACCTACGAGCAGTACTTC
TRBV6-5	few	TRBJ2-7	TRBD1	CASSYFRTGVPYEQYF	TGTGCCAGCAGTTACTTTCGGACAGGGGTCCCCTACGAGCAGTACTTC
TRBV19	once	TRBJ1-5	TRBD1	CASRGQGGQPQHF	TGTGCCAGTAGGGGACAGGGCGGTCAGCCCCAGCATTTT
TRBV21-1	NA	TRBJ1-1	NA	CASSTAFF	TGTGCCAGCAGCACTGCTTTCTTT
TRBV9	NA	TRBJ1-2	TRBD1	CASSVSTGERNYGYTF	TGTGCCAGCAGCGTATCAACAGGGGAGAGGAACTATGGCTACACCTTC
TRBV7-2	NA	TRBJ2-7	NA	CASSRGQYEQYF	TGTGCCAGCAGCAGAGGACAGTACGAGCAGTACTTC
TRBV7-6	NA	TRBJ2-7	NA	CASSDGTGQYF	TGTGCCAGCAGCGATGGGACTGGGCAGTACTTC
TRBV9	NA	TRBJ1-4	TRBD1	CASSAQSGQVEKLFF	TGTGCCAGCAGCGCGCAGTCTGGACAGGTTGAAAAACTGTTTTTT
TRBV19	NA	TRBJ2-7	NA	CASSFSRGNSYEQYF	TGTGCCAGTAGTTTCTCCAGGGGCAACTCCTACGAGCAGTACTTC
TRBV18	NA	TRBJ1-5	NA	CASSPGHSNQPQHF	TGTGCCAGCTCACCCGGTCATAGCAATCAGCCCCAGCATTTT
TRBV11-2	NA	TRBJ2-7	TRBD2	CASSLVALAVSEQYF	TGTGCCAGCAGCTTAGTTGCTCTAGCGGTTTCCGAGCAGTACTTC
TRBV29-1	NA	TRBJ2-3	NA	CSAERRDSGYTQYF	TGCAGCGCCGAGCGCCGGGATTCTGGTTATACGCAGTATTTT
TRBV30	NA	TRBJ1-6	NA	CAWSVLGARSPLHF	TGTGCCTGGAGTGTTTTAGGGGCGAGATCACCCCTCCACTTT
TRBV5-1	few	TRBJ2-7	NA	CASSLAGRDRRVYEQYF	TGCGCCAGCAGCTTGGCCGGTCGAGACCGGAGGGTTTACGAGCAGTACTTC
TRBV5-1	NA	TRBJ2-4	TRBD1	CASSLPQGDIQYF	TGCGCCAGCAGCTTGCCACAGGGGGACATTCAGTACTTC
TRBV9	NA	TRBJ2-3	TRBD2	CASSGGSGRATDTQYF	TGTGCCAGCAGCGGGGGAAGCGGGAGGGCCACAGATACGCAGTATTTT
TRBV15	NA	TRBJ2-1	TRBD2	CATSPRGAGGYNEQFF	TGTGCCACCAGCCCCCGGGGCGCGGGGGGCTACAATGAGCAGTTCTTC
TRBV24-1	NA	TRBJ2-5	TRBD1	CATSRDRYSETQYF	TGTGCCACCAGCCGGGACAGGTATTCAGAGACCCAGTACTTC
TRBV6-2/TRBV6-3	NA	TRBJ2-2	TRBD2	CASSSPSGRAFTGELFF	TGTGCCAGCAGTTCGCCTAGCGGGAGGGCCTTTACCGGGGAGCTGTTTTTT
TRBV11-3	few	TRBJ2-1	TRBD2	CASSLEASGGRTHEQFF	TGTGCCAGCAGCTTAGAGGCCAGCGGCGGGAGGACCCATGAGCAGTTCTTC
TRBV5-5	NA	TRBJ2-6	NA	CASSSQASGANVLTF	TGTGCCAGCAGCTCACAGGCATCTGGGGCCAACGTCCTGACTTTC
TRBV24-1	once	TRBJ2-3	NA	CATSDFGRGDTQYF	TGTGCCACCAGTGATTTTGGCCGGGGGGATACGCAGTATTTT
TRBV23-1	NA	TRBJ1-5	NA	CASPTPGHLIPQHF	TGCGCCAGCCCGACTCCGGGACACCTCATCCCCCAGCATTTT
TRBV4-1	NA	TRBJ1-2	NA	CASSSTVGRDYGYTF	TGCGCCAGCAGCTCAACGGTTGGCAGGGACTATGGCTACACCTTC
TRBV29-1	NA	TRBJ2-2	NA	CSVGASTGELFF	TGCAGCGTTGGTGCCAGCACCGGGGAGCTGTTTTTT
TRBV21-1	NA	TRBJ2-3	NA	CASKAGASTDTLYF	TGTGCCAGTAAAGCGGGGGCTAGCACAGATACGCTGTATTTT
TRBV3-1/TRBV3-2	NA	TRBJ2-5	TRBD2	CASSQPGTRGETQYF	TGTGCCAGCAGCCAGCCGGGGACTAGAGGGGAGACCCAGTACTTC
TRBV2	NA	TRBJ1-1	NA	CASIPGGVQIEAFF	TGTGCCAGCATCCCAGGAGGGGTTCAAATTGAAGCTTTCTTT
TRBV11-2	few	TRBJ2-1	TRBD1	CASSLLGTGFNEQFF	TGTGCCAGCAGCTTACTTGGGACAGGGTTTAATGAGCAGTTCTTC
TRBV5-1	once	TRBJ2-2	TRBD2	CASSPAGGANTGELFF	TGCGCCAGCAGCCCCGCGGGGGGGGCGAACACCGGGGAGCTGTTTTTT
TRBV20-1	NA	TRBJ1-2	TRBD1	CSAGDRAHYGYTF	TGCAGTGCTGGTGACAGGGCGCACTATGGCTACACCTTC
TRBV25-1	NA	TRBJ2-7	NA	CASGRGNEQYF	TGTGCCAGCGGGAGGGGGAACGAGCAGTACTTC
TRBV5-1	many	TRBJ2-1	NA	CASSFGWGQTGTSLVDNEQFF	TGCGCCAGCAGCTTTGGGTGGGGACAAACTGGTACTAGTCTCGTTGACAATGAGCAGTTCTTC
TRBV7-2	NA	TRBJ1-4	NA	CASSLSGVREKLFF	TGTGCCAGCAGCTTAAGTGGCGTGAGGGAAAAACTGTTTTTT
TRBV15	NA	TRBJ1-1	NA	CATSRDRLDTEAFF	TGTGCCACCAGCAGAGATCGGTTGGACACTGAAGCTTTCTTT
TRBV7-9	NA	TRBJ1-6	NA	CASSLQSGTPLHF	TGTGCCAGCAGCCTCCAATCCGGGACACCCCTCCACTTT
TRBV6-5	NA	TRBJ2-1	TRBD2	CASSSGRAVSYNEQFF	TGTGCCAGCAGTTCCGGGAGGGCCGTCTCCTACAATGAGCAGTTCTTC
TRBV4-3	NA	TRBJ2-1	TRBD2	CASSQGPELAANPRYNEQFF	TGCGCCAGCAGCCAAGGCCCGGAACTAGCGGCCAACCCCCGCTACAATGAGCAGTTCTTC
TRBV12-3/TRBV12-4	NA	TRBJ2-7	NA	CASSLFLEQYF	TGTGCCAGCAGTTTGTTTCTCGAGCAGTACTTC
TRBV15	NA	TRBJ1-4	NA	CATSRQGGTTNEKLFF	TGTGCCACCAGCAGACAGGGCGGCACAACTAATGAAAAACTGTTTTTT
TRBV6-5	few	TRBJ2-4	TRBD1	CASSQSGQQNIQYF	TGTGCCAGCAGTCAATCGGGACAGCAAAACATTCAGTACTTC
TRBV7-9	few	TRBJ2-7	TRBD1	CASSLGDRVTYEQYF	TGTGCCAGCAGCTTAGGGGACAGGGTCACCTACGAGCAGTACTTC
TRBV30	NA	TRBJ1-4	NA	CAWRLPGSNEKLFF	TGTGCCTGGAGGCTACCGGGGTCTAATGAAAAACTGTTTTTT
TRBV7-9	few	TRBJ1-2	TRBD1	CASSLQGADYGYTF	TGTGCCAGCAGCCTACAGGGGGCAGACTATGGCTACACCTTC